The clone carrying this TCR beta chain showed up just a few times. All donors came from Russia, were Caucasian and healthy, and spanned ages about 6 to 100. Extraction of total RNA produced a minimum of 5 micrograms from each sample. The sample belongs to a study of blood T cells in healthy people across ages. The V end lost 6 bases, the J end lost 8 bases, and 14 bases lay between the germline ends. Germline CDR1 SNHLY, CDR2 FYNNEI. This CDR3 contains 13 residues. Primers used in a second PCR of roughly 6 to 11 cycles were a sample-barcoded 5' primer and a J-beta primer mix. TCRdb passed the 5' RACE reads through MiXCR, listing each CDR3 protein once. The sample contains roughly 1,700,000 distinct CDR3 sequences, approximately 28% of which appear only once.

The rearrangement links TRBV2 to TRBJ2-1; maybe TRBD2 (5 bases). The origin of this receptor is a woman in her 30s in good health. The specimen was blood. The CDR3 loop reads CASRFQERDEQFF. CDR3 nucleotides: TGTGCCAGCAGATTCCAAGAGAGGGATGAGCAGTTCTTC.